The rows below give T cell receptor beta chains drawn from one sample of a study of blood T cells in healthy people across ages. MiXCR was run by TCRdb on the 5' RACE reads, yielding one entry per CDR3 protein. The profile covers some 1.4 million distinct CDR3 sequences, with around two fifths appearing a single time and roughly 7.9% taken by the ten largest. Material for sequencing was blood. The receptors originated from a woman under 30 in good health. The CDR3 runs from the conserved cysteine through the conserved F or W. Fields, in order: J gene, clone size, D gene, V gene, CDR3 DNA, CDR3 protein. D genes are given only for firm matches. Clone size appears in some rows only: once, few, many, or a class for an expanded clone.

TRBJ2-7 NA TRBD2 TRBV5-4 TGTGCCAGCAGCTTGTGGGGGGGGACCTACGAGCAGTACTTC CASSLWGGTYEQYF
TRBJ2-3 NA NA TRBV11-2 TGTGCCAGCAGCCCCGGAGGCGGAGGGAAGACCACAGATACGCAGTATTTT CASSPGGGGKTTDTQYF
TRBJ1-5 NA TRBD1 TRBV7-2 TGTGCCAGCAGCTTAGCCCCGACAGGGGGACAGCCCCAGCATTTT CASSLAPTGGQPQHF
TRBJ2-3 NA NA TRBV6-2/TRBV6-3 TGTGCCAGCAGTTACTCTGAGGGAGACCTCCCAGATACGCAGTATTTT CASSYSEGDLPDTQYF
TRBJ2-3 NA TRBD1 TRBV29-1 TGCAGCGTGCCGGGACAGGAGTTTTTGAGACCGCAGTATTTT CSVPGQEFLRPQYF
TRBJ2-7 NA TRBD2 TRBV20-1 TGCAGTGCTAGAGATCCCCTAGCGGGAGGCTACGAGCAGTACTTC CSARDPLAGGYEQYF
TRBJ1-6 few TRBD1 TRBV28 TGTGCCAGCAGTCCGGCCGGGACAGGGGCGGGATCACCCCTCCACTTT CASSPAGTGAGSPLHF
TRBJ2-3 NA NA TRBV4-2 TGTGCCAGCAGCCAAGGGCAGGTAGGAGACCTCACGGATACGCAGTATTTT CASSQGQVGDLTDTQYF
TRBJ2-1 NA NA TRBV7-2 TGTGCCAGCAGCCCGCAGCCAGCGGGCGGTCGAAATGAGCAGTTCTTC CASSPQPAGGRNEQFF
TRBJ1-2 NA TRBD1 TRBV6-5 TGTGCCGGCAGTTCCACTCGGACAGGGAACTATGGCTACACCTTC CAGSSTRTGNYGYTF
TRBJ1-1 many TRBD1 TRBV27 TGTGCCAGCACTCGGACAGGGATGAACACTGAAGCTTTCTTT CASTRTGMNTEAFF
TRBJ2-3 NA NA TRBV18 TGTGCCAGCTCACCACCCGTCGGGAGCACAGATACGCAGTATTTT CASSPPVGSTDTQYF
TRBJ1-2 NA NA TRBV2 TGTGCCAGCACGGGCGGCGTCTATGGCTACACCTTC CASTGGVYGYTF
TRBJ2-7 NA NA TRBV20-1 TGCAGTGCAGTTGACTCCAGGATTTCCTACAATGAGCAGTACTTC CSAVDSRISYNEQYF
TRBJ2-3 NA TRBD2 TRBV18 TGTGCCAGCTCACCGACTAGCGGGAGGTTGGCAGATACGCAGTATTTT CASSPTSGRLADTQYF
TRBJ2-7 NA TRBD2 TRBV3-1 TGTGCCAGCAGCCAAGGGGGGGGAGGCGAGCAGTACTTC CASSQGGGGEQYF
TRBJ2-7 NA TRBD1 TRBV20-1 TGCAGTGCTACCGGACAGGAATACGAGCAGTACTTC CSATGQEYEQYF
TRBJ2-2 few NA TRBV9 TGTGCCAGCAGCGTAGCTGTGGGGCTGGACACCGGGGAGCTGTTTTTT CASSVAVGLDTGELFF
TRBJ2-1 NA NA TRBV11-2 TGTGCCAGCAGCTTCGACGCGGGAACCTACAATGAGCAGTTCTTC CASSFDAGTYNEQFF
TRBJ1-6 few NA TRBV3-1 TGTGCCAGCAGCCAAGAACCATCGGCAGGGTTGGGTTCACCCCTCCACTTT CASSQEPSAGLGSPLHF
TRBJ2-1 NA NA TRBV20-1 TGCAGTGCTAGAGCTATTAGTGGCGGCAATGAGCAGTTCTTC CSARAISGGNEQFF
TRBJ1-4 NA TRBD1 TRBV27 TGTGCCAGCAGTGTATCGGACAGGGGGCTTAATGAAAAACTGTTTTTT CASSVSDRGLNEKLFF
TRBJ2-7 NA NA TRBV2 TGTGCCAGCAGTGAAGCCCCGACTGCTACCTACGAGCAGTACTTC CASSEAPTATYEQYF
TRBJ2-7 NA NA TRBV20-1 TGCAGTGCTAAAAACACTAGGCCCTACGAGCAGTACTTC CSAKNTRPYEQYF
TRBJ2-7 NA TRBD2 TRBV2 TGTGCCAGCAGTGAAAAAAGGACTAGCGACGAGCAGTACTTC CASSEKRTSDEQYF
TRBJ2-5 NA TRBD1 TRBV7-2 TGTGCCAGCAGCTTAGTCAGGGGGCTACAAGAGACCCAGTACTTC CASSLVRGLQETQYF
TRBJ2-2 few NA TRBV7-2 TGTGCCAGCAGCTTAGGACGGGGCAGGGGAAACACCGGGGAGCTGTTTTTT CASSLGRGRGNTGELFF
TRBJ1-1 NA TRBD1 TRBV27 TGTGCCAGCAGTTTACGAGGGACAGGGTTTCAAGCTTTCTTT CASSLRGTGFQAFF
TRBJ2-4 NA NA TRBV7-2 TGTGCCAGCAGCCCTACGGCCTGGAAAAACATTCAGTACTTC CASSPTAWKNIQYF
TRBJ2-7 NA TRBD1 TRBV10-2 TGCGCCAGCAGGCACACAGGGGAAGAGCAGTACTTC CASRHTGEEQYF
TRBJ2-1 few TRBD2 TRBV6-2/TRBV6-3 TGTGCCAGCAGTACGGACGAACCGGGACTAGCGGGGGGGCCGGACAATGAGCAGTTCTTC CASSTDEPGLAGGPDNEQFF
TRBJ2-1 NA NA TRBV6-5 TGTGCCAGCAGATCTGAGTGGGGGGCCCGCTCCTACAATGAGCAGTTCTTC CASRSEWGARSYNEQFF
TRBJ2-3 many NA TRBV12-3/TRBV12-4 TGTGCCAGCACCTACTCGGATACGCAGTATTTT CASTYSDTQYF
TRBJ2-5 few TRBD1 TRBV20-1 TGCAGTGCCGTCCCCGGCGACAGGGTCCAAGAGACCCAGTACTTC CSAVPGDRVQETQYF
TRBJ2-6 NA NA TRBV14 TGTGCCAGCAGCCAAGTGGTACCATCTGGGGCCAACGTCCTGACTTTC CASSQVVPSGANVLTF
TRBJ1-3 NA NA TRBV4-1 TGCGCCAGCAGCCAAGATCGAGAGTCTGGAAACACCATATATTTT CASSQDRESGNTIYF
TRBJ2-2 NA TRBD1 TRBV6-5 TGTGCCAGCAGCTACATCCCGGACAGGGGACTTATTAACACCGGGGAGCTGTTTTTT CASSYIPDRGLINTGELFF
TRBJ2-7 NA TRBD1 TRBV7-8 TGTGCCAGCAGCTTATCTGGGACAGGGATGTGCGAGCAGTACTTC CASSLSGTGMCEQYF
TRBJ1-2 few NA TRBV25-1 TGTGCCAGCAGTGAATATAGTATAGAGGAGGGGCGGGCTAACTATGGCTACACCTTC CASSEYSIEEGRANYGYTF
TRBJ2-2 NA TRBD2 TRBV3-1 TGTGCCAGCAGCCAATCCAGCGGGAGGGAGACCGGGGAGCTGTTTTTT CASSQSSGRETGELFF
TRBJ2-1 few TRBD2 TRBV12-3/TRBV12-4 TGTGCCAGCAGCCTGGCTAGCGGCCATGAGCAGTTCTTC CASSLASGHEQFF
TRBJ2-1 NA NA TRBV15 TGTGCCACCAGCAGAGAAACAACTAGCAAAGGCCATGAGCAGTTCTTC CATSRETTSKGHEQFF
TRBJ2-3 few NA TRBV27 TGTGCCAGCAGTCCCCAACCTAGCACAGATACGCAGTATTTT CASSPQPSTDTQYF
TRBJ1-6 NA TRBD1 TRBV6-2/TRBV6-3 TGTGCCAGCAGTTTTCCCGACAGGGCGGGTAATTCACCCCTCCACTTT CASSFPDRAGNSPLHF
TRBJ2-4 NA NA TRBV27 TGTGCCAGCAGTTCCTTGACGGTCCGAAACATTCAGTACTTC CASSSLTVRNIQYF
TRBJ2-1 NA NA TRBV6-6 TGTGCCAGCAGTTACCCTTCCGGGTACAATGAGCAGTTCTTC CASSYPSGYNEQFF
TRBJ1-2 NA NA TRBV28 TGTGCCAGCAGTTCCCCCGGGACGGGAAATGGCTACACCTTC CASSSPGTGNGYTF
TRBJ1-1 few TRBD1 TRBV5-1 TGCGCCAGCGCCTCCCAGGGGGGGAACACTGAAGCTTTCTTT CASASQGGNTEAFF